This is a list of T cell receptor beta chains from one sample in a study of T cells in Graves' hyperthyroidism and ophthalmopathy. From the multiplex PCR reads, TCRdb called clonotypes with MiXCR, one entry per CDR3 protein. The sample consists of 450,000 to 500,000 distinct CDR3 sequences, 22% of them appearing once. Sample: blood. Receptors originate from a woman in her 70s with Graves' ophthalmopathy. The CDR3 runs from the conserved cysteine through the conserved F or W. D genes are given only for firm matches. The size of a clone is reported for some rows only, either as once, few or many, or as a class for expanded clones.

>NA|TRBJ2-5|TRBD1|TRBV7-7
CASSLDRGSQTQYF
TGTGCTAGCAGCTTGGACAGGGGATCGCAGACCCAGTACTTC
>once|TRBJ1-2|NA|TRBV5-4
CASSNTGLNGYTF
TGTGCCAGCAGCAACACAGGGTTGAATGGCTACACCTTC
>NA|TRBJ1-2|TRBD1|TRBV7-2
CASSSRTGEYGYTF
TGTGCCAGCAGCTCTCGGACAGGGGAATATGGCTACACCTTC
>few|TRBJ2-1|NA|TRBV7-9
CASSSSGQAQQFF
TGTGCCAGCAGCTCGAGCGGACAAGCCCAACAGTTCTTC
>NA|TRBJ1-2|NA|TRBV7-2
CASSALQGLYGYTF
TGTGCCAGCAGCGCTCTACAGGGCCTCTATGGCTACACCTTC
>few|TRBJ1-2|TRBD1|TRBV3-1
CASSQVASGGAGYTF
TGTGCCAGCAGCCAAGTCGCTTCAGGGGGTGCTGGCTACACCTTC
>NA|TRBJ1-1|TRBD1|TRBV6-2/TRBV6-3
CASSPNNRGQNTEAFF
TGTGCCAGCAGCCCCAATAACAGGGGCCAAAACACTGAAGCTTTCTTT
>many|TRBJ2-7|NA|TRBV12-3/TRBV12-4
CASSPPPGLVSYEQYF
TGTGCCAGCAGTCCGCCTCCGGGACTCGTGTCCTACGAGCAGTACTTC
>NA|TRBJ2-1|NA|TRBV29-1
CSSTVGATNNEQFF
TGCAGTTCCACCGTAGGGGCCACGAACAATGAGCAGTTCTTC
>few|TRBJ2-3|NA|TRBV20-1
CSASFPLGGGTDTQYF
TGCAGTGCTAGTTTCCCCTTGGGTGGGGGCACAGATACGCAGTATTTT
>NA|TRBJ2-7|NA|TRBV5-1
CASSLYSVHEQYF
TGCGCCAGCAGCTTGTATAGCGTTCACGAGCAGTACTTC
>few|TRBJ2-7|NA|TRBV20-1
CSASPRGGVGEQYF
TGCAGTGCTTCCCCCCGGGGAGGCGTGGGAGAGCAGTACTTC
>few|TRBJ1-4|NA|TRBV30
CAWSTIPGLNEKLFF
TGTGCCTGGAGTACCATCCCGGGACTTAATGAAAAACTGTTTTTT
>NA|TRBJ2-1|NA|TRBV5-1
CASSFSEGVGEQFF
TGCGCCAGCAGCTTCTCAGAGGGAGTGGGTGAGCAGTTCTTC
>NA|TRBJ2-5|NA|TRBV19
CASSIGLQETQYF
TGTGCCAGTAGTATAGGACTTCAAGAGACCCAGTACTTC
>NA|TRBJ2-5|NA|TRBV3-1
CASSQNRGKETQYF
TGTGCCAGCAGCCAAAATCGGGGGAAAGAGACCCAGTACTTC
>NA|TRBJ2-1|NA|TRBV30
CAWSLRTSGPFF
TGTGCCTGGAGTTTGAGGACGTCGGGACCGTTCTTC
>few|TRBJ1-6|TRBD1|TRBV19
CASTEGQFNSPLHF
TGTGCCAGTACCGAGGGACAGTTTAATTCACCCCTCCACTTT
>many|TRBJ2-1|TRBD2|TRBV7-8
CASSPSSGSYNEQFF
TGTGCCAGCAGTCCGTCTAGCGGCTCCTACAATGAGCAGTTCTTC
>NA|TRBJ1-1|NA|TRBV6-1
CASSSPTGNTEAFF
TGTGCCAGCAGTTCCCCGACAGGGAACACTGAAGCTTTCTTT
>few|TRBJ1-4|NA|TRBV18
CASSTDGNEKLFF
TGTGCCAGCTCAACCGACGGAAATGAAAAACTGTTTTTT
>NA|TRBJ2-1|TRBD2|TRBV5-1
CASSIRTSGYNEQFF
TGCGCCAGCAGCATTCGGACTAGCGGATACAATGAGCAGTTCTTC
>NA|TRBJ1-2|NA|TRBV19
CASSLRELWAYGYTF
TGTGCCAGTAGTCTCCGAGAACTTTGGGCCTATGGCTACACCTTC
>few|TRBJ1-1|NA|TRBV7-3
CASRTGPNTEAFF
TGTGCCAGCAGAACAGGGCCGAACACTGAAGCTTTCTTT
>few|TRBJ2-5|NA|TRBV18
CASSPAGATPETQYF
TGTGCCAGCTCACCAGCGGGGGCAACCCCAGAGACCCAGTACTTC
>NA|TRBJ2-7|TRBD2|TRBV29-1
CSVRVAGGWTYEQYF
TGCAGCGTACGAGTAGCGGGAGGGTGGACCTACGAGCAGTACTTC
>many|TRBJ2-7|TRBD1|TRBV7-2
CASSSGTGRNEQYF
TGTGCCAGCAGCTCCGGGACAGGGAGGAACGAGCAGTACTTC
>NA|TRBJ2-1|TRBD2|TRBV5-1
CASSLAGREGLRNEQFF
TGTGCCAGCAGCTTGGCCGGGCGGGAGGGCCTGCGGAATGAGCAGTTCTTC
>few|TRBJ2-7|TRBD1|TRBV18
CASSPQTGTLDEQYF
TGTGCCAGCTCCCCCCAGACAGGGACACTTGACGAGCAGTACTTC
>NA|TRBJ2-1|NA|TRBV20-1
CSARDGRGPDNEQFF
TGCAGTGCTAGAGATGGGCGGGGACCCGACAATGAGCAGTTCTTC
>few|TRBJ1-1|TRBD1|TRBV6-2/TRBV6-3
CASRWDRLNTEAFF
TGTGCCAGCAGGTGGGACAGACTGAACACTGAAGCTTTCTTT
>once|TRBJ1-2|NA|TRBV3-1
CASSQERGLGGYTF
TGTGCCAGCAGCCAAGAGCGGGGCTTGGGTGGCTACACCTTC
>NA|TRBJ1-6|NA|TRBV6-2/TRBV6-3
CASSRTVRGFDGNSPLHF
TGTGCCAGCAGTCGCACGGTCAGGGGTTTTGATGGAAATTCACCCCTCCACTTT
>many|TRBJ1-1|TRBD1|TRBV12-3/TRBV12-4
CASSLGTGRRVRNTEAFF
TGTGCCAGCAGTTTGGGGACAGGGCGGAGGGTACGGAACACTGAAGCTTTCTTT
>NA|TRBJ2-2|TRBD2|TRBV19
CASSRGRQLAGGPSGELFF
TGTGCCAGTAGTCGAGGGCGACAACTAGCGGGAGGGCCGTCCGGGGAGCTGTTTTTT
>many|TRBJ1-1|NA|TRBV6-1
CASSWGTEAFF
TGTGCCAGCAGTTGGGGCACTGAAGCTTTCTTT
>many|TRBJ1-2|TRBD1|TRBV28
CASSSVSGQGDYGYTF
TGTGCCAGCAGTTCGGTATCCGGACAGGGAGACTATGGCTACACCTTC
>many|TRBJ2-1|NA|TRBV7-2
CASSPSFGGANEQFF
TGTGCCAGCAGCCCGAGTTTTGGGGGGGCTAATGAGCAGTTCTTC
>NA|TRBJ2-7|NA|TRBV7-3
CASSSPEANSYEQYF
TGTGCCAGCAGCTCTCCGGAGGCAAACTCCTACGAGCAGTACTTC
>many|TRBJ2-7|NA|TRBV7-2
CASSLGGAMLYEQYF
TGTGCCAGCTCCCTTGGGGGAGCGATGCTTTACGAGCAGTACTTC
>NA|TRBJ1-4|TRBD1|TRBV7-2
CASSRDQAGGGEKLFF
TGTGCCAGCAGCCGAGATCAGGCAGGGGGCGGGGAAAAACTGTTTTTT
>NA|TRBJ2-3|NA|TRBV11-3
CASSEGPSVDTQYF
TGTGCCAGCAGCGAGGGACCATCCGTCGATACGCAGTATTTT
>few|TRBJ1-4|NA|TRBV3-1
CASSQADSVGLFF
TGTGCCAGCAGCCAAGCGGACTCAGTTGGTCTGTTTTTT
>NA|TRBJ1-4|NA|TRBV30
CAWSVLMGEKLFF
TGTGCCTGGAGTGTACTGATGGGCGAAAAACTGTTTTTT
>NA|TRBJ1-2|TRBD1|TRBV25-1
CASSEPGQGVYGYTF
TGTGCCAGCAGTGAACCGGGACAGGGAGTGTATGGCTACACCTTC
>NA|TRBJ2-7|TRBD2|TRBV5-1
CASSPSTSGPYEQYF
TGCGCCAGCAGCCCCTCTACTAGCGGACCCTACGAGCAGTACTTC
>NA|TRBJ1-4|NA|TRBV7-9
CASSLVPRVTNEKLFF
TGTGCCAGCAGCTTAGTCCCCAGGGTGACTAATGAAAAACTGTTTTTT
>NA|TRBJ1-2|TRBD1|TRBV5-6
CASSSRGPGQPYGYTF
TGTGCCAGCAGCTCAAGGGGGCCTGGTCAGCCCTATGGCTACACCTTC
>few|TRBJ1-5|TRBD1|TRBV20-1
CSAGGPGGINQPQHF
TGCAGTGCAGGGGGGCCAGGGGGCATAAATCAGCCCCAGCATTTT
>many|TRBJ1-1|TRBD1|TRBV28
CASSPPQGSPTEAFF
TGTGCCAGCAGTCCACCACAGGGGTCGCCCACTGAAGCTTTCTTT
>many|TRBJ2-3|NA|TRBV2
CASSEEAVTSTDTQYF
TGTGCCAGCAGTGAAGAGGCAGTAACTAGCACAGATACGCAGTATTTT
>many|TRBJ1-5|NA|TRBV6-2/TRBV6-3
CASSYGDGPQHF
TGTGCCAGCAGTTACGGCGACGGACCCCAGCATTTT